This is a list of T cell receptor beta chains from one sample in a study of blood T cell repertoires in COVID-19. TCRdb's copy holds only in-frame clones and misses some; the assay was immunoSEQ multiplex PCR. This table holds about 130,000 clones, approximately 85% found once. Sequenced: peripheral blood. The source is a human donor in a cohort sampled during active COVID-19. CDR3s include the opening cysteine and the closing phenylalanine or tryptophan. The D gene is left open where the match is weak. Rows may omit the clone size; those that give it use once, few, many or a size class.

TRBD1	TRBV9	TRBJ2-7	14	.	CASSPRDSSYEQYF	TGTGCCAGCAGCCCTCGGGACAGTTCCTACGAGCAGTACTTC
.	TRBV19	TRBJ1-1	15	.	CASSTPGARNTEAFF	TGTGCCAGTAGTACCCCAGGGGCCCGGAACACTGAAGCTTTCTTT
TRBD2	TRBV6-6	TRBJ2-1	15	.	CASRESGGVENEQFF	TGTGCCAGCAGGGAAAGCGGGGGGGTTGAAAATGAGCAGTTCTTC
.	TRBV5-1	TRBJ1-4	14	.	CASSNHGSNEKLFF	TGCGCCAGCAGCAACCACGGTTCTAATGAAAAACTGTTTTTT
TRBD1	TRBV3-1/TRBV3-2	TRBJ2-7	16	once	CASSPAIRTGLFEQYF	TGTGCCAGCAGCCCCGCCATCCGGACAGGACTCTTCGAGCAGTACTTC
.	TRBV4-1	TRBJ1-3	16	.	CASSQVFIGAGNTIYF	TGCGCCAGCAGCCAAGTTTTCATAGGGGCTGGAAACACCATATATTTT
.	TRBV19	TRBJ1-3	15	.	CARPKGGTSGNTIYF	TGTGCCAGACCCAAAGGAGGGACCTCAGGAAACACCATATATTTT
.	TRBV6-5	TRBJ2-5	12	.	CASSSPTGAQYF	TGTGCCAGCAGTTCGCCCACTGGAGCCCAGTACTTC
TRBD2	TRBV30	TRBJ2-5	13	.	CAWRNAGGKTQYF	TGTGCCTGGAGGAATGCGGGGGGAAAGACCCAGTACTTC
.	TRBV6-6	TRBJ1-4	14	once	CASSWSGGREKLFF	TGTGCCAGCAGTTGGTCCGGAGGCCGCGAAAAACTGTTTTTT
TRBD1	TRBV7-6	TRBJ1-6	16	.	CASSPSPGRGNSPLHF	TGTGCCAGCAGCCCCAGCCCCGGCAGGGGGAATTCACCCCTCCACTTT
TRBD1	TRBV9	TRBJ2-7	14	.	CASSEGQGAYEQYF	TGTGCCAGCAGCGAGGGACAGGGGGCCTACGAGCAGTACTTC
TRBD1	TRBV2	TRBJ1-6	16	.	CASSLTGVQGNSPLHF	TGTGCCAGCAGTCTTACAGGGGTTCAAGGGAATTCACCCCTCCACTTT
.	TRBV19	TRBJ1-5	12	.	CASSIPEEPQHF	TGTGCCAGTAGTATACCCGAGGAGCCCCAGCATTTT
TRBD2	TRBV5-4	TRBJ2-2	17	.	CASSSESGGAYTGELFF	TGTGCCAGCAGCTCGGAAAGCGGGGGGGCGTACACCGGGGAGCTGTTTTTT
.	TRBV9	TRBJ2-1	18	.	CASSAPTRGYNSYNEQFF	TGTGCCAGCAGCGCTCCGACGAGGGGGTATAACTCCTACAATGAGCAGTTCTTC
.	TRBV20-1	TRBJ2-5	11	.	CSASSEETQYF	TGCAGTGCTAGCAGTGAAGAGACCCAGTACTTC
.	TRBV12-3/TRBV12-4	TRBJ1-1	13	.	CASSSAAGTEAFF	TGTGCCAGCAGTTCGGCGGCGGGAACTGAAGCTTTCTTT
.	TRBV5-1	TRBJ1-3	15	.	CASSLRTGFGNTIYF	TGCGCCAGCAGCTTGCGAACAGGGTTCGGAAACACCATATATTTT
TRBD1	TRBV18	TRBJ1-2	15	.	CATSPQGAIDYGYTF	TGTGCCACCTCCCCACAGGGGGCAATTGACTATGGCTACACCTTC
.	TRBV18	TRBJ2-6	17	few	CASSELGGRSGANVLTF	TGTGCCAGCTCAGAACTAGGTGGTCGCTCTGGGGCCAACGTCCTGACTTTC
.	TRBV4-2	TRBJ1-2	14	.	CASKETRLSYGYTF	TGTGCCAGCAAAGAAACCAGGCTGAGCTATGGCTACACCTTC
TRBD1	TRBV2	TRBJ2-5	15	once	CASRMTGTASGTQYF	TGTGCCAGCAGGATGACCGGGACAGCTTCTGGGACCCAGTACTTC
.	TRBV6-5	TRBJ1-1	13	.	CASSYQTKTEAFF	TGTGCCAGCAGTTACCAAACAAAGACTGAAGCTTTCTTT
.	TRBV9	TRBJ2-2	15	.	CASSVGSGDDGELFF	TGTGCCAGCAGCGTAGGTTCAGGGGATGACGGGGAGCTGTTTTTT
.	TRBV7-8	TRBJ1-5	17	.	CASTLGSSGDSNQPQHF	TGTGCCAGCACTCTAGGGTCATCAGGGGATAGCAATCAGCCCCAGCATTTT
TRBD1	TRBV4-1	TRBJ2-2	17	.	CASSHQGQGPNTGELFF	TGCGCCAGCAGCCATCAAGGACAGGGCCCGAACACCGGGGAGCTGTTTTTT